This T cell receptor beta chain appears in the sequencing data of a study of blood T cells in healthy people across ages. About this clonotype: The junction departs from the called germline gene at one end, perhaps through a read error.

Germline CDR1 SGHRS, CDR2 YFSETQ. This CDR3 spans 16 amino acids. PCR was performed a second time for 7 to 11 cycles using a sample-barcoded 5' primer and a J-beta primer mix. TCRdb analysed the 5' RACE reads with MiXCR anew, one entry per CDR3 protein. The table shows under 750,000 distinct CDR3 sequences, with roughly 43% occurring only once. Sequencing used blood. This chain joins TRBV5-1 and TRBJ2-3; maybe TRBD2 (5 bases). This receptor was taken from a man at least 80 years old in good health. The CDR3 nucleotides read TGCGCCAGCAGCTTGGAGCCTGCGGCTAGCACAGATGCGCAGTATTTT. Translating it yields CASSLEPAASTDAQYF.